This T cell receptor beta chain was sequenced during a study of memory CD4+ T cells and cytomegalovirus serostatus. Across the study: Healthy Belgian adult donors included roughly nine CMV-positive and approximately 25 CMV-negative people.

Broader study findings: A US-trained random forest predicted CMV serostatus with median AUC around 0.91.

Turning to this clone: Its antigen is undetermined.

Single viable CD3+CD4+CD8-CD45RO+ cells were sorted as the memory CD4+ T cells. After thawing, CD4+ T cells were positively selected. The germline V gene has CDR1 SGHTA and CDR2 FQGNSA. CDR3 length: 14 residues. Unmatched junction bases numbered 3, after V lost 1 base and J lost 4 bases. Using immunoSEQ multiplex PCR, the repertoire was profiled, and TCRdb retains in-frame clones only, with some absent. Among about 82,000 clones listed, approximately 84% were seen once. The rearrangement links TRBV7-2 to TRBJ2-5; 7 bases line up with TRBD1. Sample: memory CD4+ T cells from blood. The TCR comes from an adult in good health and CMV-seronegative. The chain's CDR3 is CASSLDRGGETQYF. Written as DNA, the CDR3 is TGTGCCAGCAGCTTAGACAGGGGTGGAGAGACCCAGTACTTC.